The TCR beta chain under discussion was sequenced for a study of beta chain features in type 1 diabetes. Whole-study results and caveats: There was a moderate but significant shortening of TCRB CDR3s in all four CD4+ subsets of Type 1 diabetes patients. Patients and controls would share equally any PCR tilt toward shorter templates. A greater similarity of naive, central memory and Treg TCRB repertoires was seen among patients than among healthy donors.

Expressed TCRB transcripts got sequenced, as all isolated RNA was reverse transcribed. Clones were read by immunoSEQ multiplex PCR, and TCRdb kept only the in-frame ones, dropping some. The repertoire holds 630,000 or so clones, with roughly 13% as singletons. Post-sort purity exceeded 95% for all sorted populations. As for this clone: Its antigen is as yet unknown. The sample contains more than one DNA sequence encoding this CDR3.

The CDR3 totals 13 residues. Germline CDR1 reads ENHRY; CDR2 reads SYGVKD. Trimming at V came to 6 bases and at J to 5 bases, leaving 5 bases not matched to a gene. The sequence derives from a man aged 18-30 years with type 1 diabetes. Sequenced sample: naive CD4+ T cells from blood. This rearrangement joins TRBV10-3 to TRBJ2-5; 8 nucleotides match TRBD1. The DNA for the CDR3 is TGTGCCATCAGCACAGGGGGACGGGAGACCCAGTACTTC. Translation: CAISTGGRETQYF.